This TCR beta chain was profiled in a study of cytomegalovirus exposure and HLA in healthy donors. Per the germline V gene, CDR1 is LNHNV and CDR2 is YYDKDF (reference sequence). There are 15 residues in the CDR3. V was pared by 6 bases and J by 10 bases, with 13 bases of the junction left unmatched. Study-wide findings and caveats: Earlier analysis looked at TCR beta V segments, and most were productive about 90% or about 30% of the time.

About this clone: The antigen is undetermined.

In the PCR, 60 Vbeta and 13 Jbeta primers were used. Libraries were prepared by immunoSEQ multiplex PCR; TCRdb keeps only in-frame clonotypes and omits some of them. Counted here are roughly 97,000 clones, 73% occurring once; the ten biggest clones make up 3% to 4%. The chain has TRBV15 and TRBJ1-4, with TRBD1 matching 8 bases. The sequenced sample consisted of PBMCs. The sequence was collected from a man aged 40-50 years in good health and CMV-seronegative. Written as DNA, the CDR3 is TGTGCCACCAGTACCAGCAGGGGGCCCGTCGGAAAACTGTTTTTT. Encoded protein: CATSTSRGPVGKLFF.